Below, 32 T cell receptor beta chains from the same sample are listed, as sequenced in a study of shared clonotypes between healthy human individuals. The table came from immunoSEQ multiplex PCR; TCRdb's copy has only in-frame clones and leaves some out. The repertoire holds a few million clones, with approximately 95% as singletons. Sequencing was performed on naive CD4+ T cells from PBMCs. Subset noted: CD45RA+ positively selected. Source of these receptors: a man aged 18 to 30 in good health. Some clones in this sample may be carry-over from other donors' samples.

The V and J genes are TRBV9 and TRBJ1-2, with unresolved D. The V end was cut by 0 bases, the J end by 6 bases, with 18 bases between. Germline-derived CDR1 and CDR2 are SGDLS and YYNGEE. The CDR3 is 16 residues long. CDR3 bases: TGTGCCAGCAGCGTAGCTACAACGGCGGAAGCGAATGGCTACACCTTC. Translated, it gives CASSVATTAEANGYTF.

Details on this clone: Additional DNA sequences in this sample encode the identical CDR3. The chain joins TRBV5-1 to TRBJ2-1; D remains unclear. Trimming cost V 0 bases and J 3 bases, with 7 bases left between them. CDR3 size: 14 residues. The germline V gene has CDR1 SGHRS and CDR2 YFSETQ. CDR3 sequence (DNA): TGCGCCAGCAGCTTGGAGGTCAGCTACAATGAGCAGTTCTTC. Translating it yields CASSLEVSYNEQFF.

V gene TRBV15 combines with J gene TRBJ2-5; D not resolved. Between the trimmed V and J ends, which lost 2 bases and 4 bases, there was a span of 11 bases. The CDR3 loop spans 14 amino acids. The germline V gene encodes CDR1 LNHNV and CDR2 YYDKDF (reference sequence). The CDR3 coding sequence is TGTGCCACCAGCAGAAGTATGGAAGGAGAGACCCAGTACTTC. Translation: CATSRSMEGETQYF. The entire variable domain, with the rest obtained from reference TRBV15 and TRBJ2-5, is as follows: DAMVIQNPRYQVTQFGKPVTLSCSQTLNHNVMYWYQQKSSQAPKLLFHYYDKDFNNEADTPDNFQSRRPNTSFCFLDIRSPGLGDTAMYLCATSRSMEGETQYFGPGTRLLVL.

This sequence joins TRBV18 and TRBJ1-2, with 9 bases matching TRBD1. CDR3 size: 17 residues. Germline CDR1 is KGHSH and CDR2 is LQKENI. V lost 3 bases to trimming and J lost 2 bases; unmatched junction nucleotides: 10. The CDR3 DNA reads TGTGCCAGCTCACCCCTGACCGGACAGGGGACAAACTATGGCTACACCTTC. Translated: CASSPLTGQGTNYGYTF. The entire variable domain, with the rest obtained from reference TRBV18 and TRBJ1-2, is as follows: NAGVMQNPRHLVRRRGQEARLRCSPMKGHSHVYWYRQLPEEGLKFMVYLQKENIIDESGMPKERFSAEFPKEGPSILRIQQVVRGDSAAYFCASSPLTGQGTNYGYTFGSGTRLTVV.

The chain carries TRBV5-1 and TRBJ2-7; tentatively, D is TRBD2 (5 bases). V dropped 4 bases and J dropped 5 bases, with 16 bases sitting between them. From germline, CDR1 is SGHRS and CDR2 YFSETQ. This CDR3 has 14 amino acids. The CDR3 region has the DNA TGCGCCAGCAGCCCCCCCCTTACTAGTGACGAGCAGTACTTC. Translating gives CASSPPLTSDEQYF.

The chain recombines TRBV7-9 with TRBJ2-1; 8 nucleotides match TRBD2. V trimming: 6 bases; J trimming: 6 bases; junction bases outside the gene matches: 4. The CDR3 is made up of 13 amino acids. Germline CDR1 reads SEHNR; CDR2 reads FQNEAQ (reference sequence). The CDR3 DNA sequence: TGTGCCAGCAGAAACCGGGGGGGCAATGAGCAGTTCTTC. Its translation: CASRNRGGNEQFF.

The chain combines TRBV7-2 with TRBJ1-1; D gene unclear. Trimming shortened V by 2 bases and J by 3 bases, and 7 bases separated the two germline ends. This CDR3 spans 13 amino acids. Per germline, CDR1 SGHTA and CDR2 FQGNSA. CDR3 in amino acids: CASSLRMDTEAFF. CDR3 bases: TGTGCCAGCAGCTTACGGATGGACACTGAAGCTTTCTTT.

V usage is TRBV5-4 and J usage is TRBJ2-3; D call uncertain. The CDR3 sequence is 13 residues long. Germline lookup yields CDR1 SGHNT and CDR2 YYREEE (reference sequence). Trimming stripped 4 bases from V and 6 bases from J, with 12 bases between. The CDR3 spells CASSPPPWDTQYF. CDR3 DNA: TGTGCCAGCAGCCCCCCACCATGGGATACGCAGTATTTT.

V gene TRBV4-3 combines with J gene TRBJ1-5; no clear D gene. Trimming removed 3 bases from V and 10 bases from J, with 13 bases in between. The germline gives CDR1 LGHNA, CDR2 YSLEER. CDR3 length: 13 amino acids. The CDR3 DNA sequence: TGCGCCAGCAGCCAGAGAAGCGACACTCCCCAGCATTTT. This translates into CASSQRSDTPQHF.

Remarks on this clone: The junction departs from the called germline gene at one end, perhaps through a read error. The CDR3 coding sequence is TGTGTCAGCAGTTTATGGGGACAGGGTTTCACAGATACGCAGTATTTT. Residues: CVSSLWGQGFTDTQYF. The J gene is TRBJ2-3, the V gene TRBV28; TRBD1 agrees at 9 bases. Per the germline V gene, CDR1 is MDHEN and CDR2 is SYDVKM. This CDR3 has 16 amino acids.

V gene TRBV28 combines with J gene TRBJ1-3; D not certain. V lost 4 bases and J 0 bases, leaving 13 bases between the germline ends. CDR3 length: 16 residues. Germline V gene lookup returns CDR1 MDHEN and CDR2 SYDVKM. The CDR3 reads CASSSPGSVSGNTIYF. CDR3 sequence (DNA): TGTGCCAGCAGTTCCCCGGGGTCCGTCTCTGGAAACACCATATATTTT. The entire variable domain, with the rest obtained from reference TRBV28 and TRBJ1-3, is as follows: DVKVTQSSRYLVKRTGEKVFLECVQDMDHENMFWYRQDPGLGLRLIYFSYDVKMKEKGDIPEGYSVSREKKERFSLILESASTNQTSMYLCASSSPGSVSGNTIYFGEGSWLTVV.

This clone was counted a single time. Other DNA sequences of this sample code for an identical CDR3. V and J are TRBV9 and TRBJ2-5, with TRBD1 identical over 8 bases. The CDR3 is 15 residues long. The V gene end was trimmed by 1 base and the J gene end by 5 bases; junction bases not matched to a gene: 7. Germline CDR1 and CDR2: SGDLS and YYNGEE. The CDR3, as DNA: TGTGCCAGCAGCGTACGGCAGGGGGCGCGGGAGACCCAGTACTTC. Its translation: CASSVRQGARETQYF.

Notes on this clone: Its ends do not fully match the called genes, so a read error is possible. This chain links TRBV5-1 with TRBJ2-7; possible D gene TRBD2, 5 bases. Germline values: CDR1 SGHRS, CDR2 YFSETQ. The CDR3 sequence is 17 residues long. The CDR3 nucleotides read TGCGCCAGCAGCTTGGATAATTCGGGGAGTACCTCCTGCGAGCAGTACTTC. Encoded protein: CASSLDNSGSTSCEQYF.

The J gene is TRBJ2-1, the V gene TRBV10-3, with 7 positions matching TRBD1. Germline lookup yields CDR1 ENHRY and CDR2 SYGVKD. J gave up 13 bases and V 4 bases, and 7 bases lay outside the gene matches. The CDR3 sequence is 12 residues long. The CDR3 reads CAISGTGPDQFF. The CDR3 DNA reads TGTGCCATCAGTGGGACAGGCCCGGACCAGTTCTTC.

V gene TRBV7-3 combines with J gene TRBJ1-1; D is perhaps TRBD1 (6 bases). The V gene's germline CDR1 is SGHTA and CDR2 FQGTGA. The CDR3 totals 17 residues. With 5 bases removed from V and 4 bases from J, the gap between germline ends came to 23 bases. Here the CDR3 reads CASSQQGVLIPSTEAFF. The DNA for the CDR3 is TGTGCCAGCAGCCAACAGGGAGTTTTGATTCCGAGCACTGAAGCTTTCTTT.

This clone has more than one count but fewer than ten. CDR3 in amino acids: CAWSLGGPEAFF. The CDR3 bases are TGTGCCTGGTCCTTGGGAGGACCTGAAGCTTTCTTT. The rearrangement uses TRBV30 and TRBJ1-1; D remains ambiguous. The V end lost 5 bases, the J end lost 6 bases, and 13 bases lay between the germline ends. CDR3 length: 12 amino acids. Looked up from germline, CDR1 is GTSNPN and CDR2 is SVGIG (reference sequence).

This chain connects TRBV28 to TRBJ2-1, with 9 bases lining up with TRBD2. V lost 6 bases to trimming and J lost 5 bases; unmatched junction nucleotides: 8. This CDR3 region has 15 residues. Germline V gives CDR1 MDHEN, CDR2 SYDVKM. DNA for the CDR3: TGTGCCAGCAGCCTAGCGGGGATCCTAGACAATGAGCAGTTCTTC. Translated: CASSLAGILDNEQFF.

The chain joins TRBV18 to TRBJ1-2; no clear D gene. Germline CDR1 and CDR2: KGHSH and LQKENI. V gave up 3 bases and J gave up 8 bases, with 19 bases separating them. The CDR3 is made up of 15 amino acids. DNA of the CDR3: TGTGCCAGCTCACCTAAGAAGGCCGGGATAGAGGGCTACACCTTC. Translation gives CASSPKKAGIEGYTF.

Concerning this clone itself: One end of the junction is discordant with germline, which a read error may explain. Written as DNA, the CDR3 is TGTGCCAGCAGCTTAGGGACCGCCGGTGACATTCAGCACTTC. It encodes CASSLGTAGDIQHF. J is TRBJ2-4 and V is TRBV7-3; D tentatively fits TRBD1 or TRBD2 (5 bases each). The germline gives CDR1 SGHTA, CDR2 FQGTGA. The CDR3 is made up of 14 amino acids.

The chain employs TRBV29-1 and TRBJ1-3; TRBD1 matches 7 bases. Trimming took 6 bases from V and 7 from J; bases not matched to a gene: 6. The CDR3 contains 12 residues. The V gene's germline CDR1 is SQVTM and CDR2 ANQGSEA. CDR3 amino acids: CSVGDRANTIYF. DNA for the CDR3: TGCAGCGTGGGTGACAGGGCCAACACCATATATTTT.

The chain combines TRBV28 with TRBJ1-2; D is unresolved. Germline CDR1 MDHEN, CDR2 SYDVKM. The V end lost 4 bases, the J end lost 10 bases, and 13 bases lay between the germline ends. CDR3 length equals 12 residues. The CDR3 DNA reads TGTGCCAGCAGTTCCCCCACGGGATTCTACACCTTC. Its protein is CASSSPTGFYTF.

The gene calls are TRBV6-1 and TRBJ1-5; D unresolved. Between the trimmed V and J ends, which lost 2 bases and 4 bases, there was a span of 9 bases. This CDR3 is built from 14 residues. The germline gives CDR1 MNHNS, CDR2 SASEGT. The CDR3 sequence: CASSELAGNQPQHF. The CDR3 region has the DNA TGTGCCAGCAGTGAACTCGCAGGAAATCAGCCCCAGCATTTT.

J is TRBJ1-4 and V is TRBV5-1, with D tentatively TRBD1 (5 bases). CDR3 length: 14 residues. V was pared by 3 bases and J by 1 base, with 7 bases between. Germline-derived CDR1 and CDR2 are SGHRS and YFSETQ. In DNA, the CDR3 is TGCGCCAGCAGCTCGGACATAACTAATGAAAAACTGTTTTTT. This encodes CASSSDITNEKLFF.

The genes are TRBV28 and TRBJ2-4, with D unresolved. This CDR3 contains 14 residues. Trimming cost V 5 bases and J 1 base, with 9 bases left between them. The germline V gene has CDR1 MDHEN and CDR2 SYDVKM. CDR3 amino acids: CASSVHSAKNIQYF. CDR3 DNA sequence: TGTGCCAGCAGTGTACATTCGGCCAAAAACATTCAGTACTTC.

The chain is built from TRBV5-1 and TRBJ2-7; 12 bases map to TRBD2. The trim removed 3 bases at V and 5 bases at J, leaving 6 bases unmatched. Germline V lookup: CDR1 SGHRS, CDR2 YFSETQ. This CDR3 spans 15 amino acids. The CDR3 protein is CASSSETSGSHEQYF. The DNA of the CDR3 is TGCGCCAGCAGCTCGGAGACTAGCGGGAGTCACGAGCAGTACTTC.

This sequence joins TRBV7-2 and TRBJ2-1; no clear D. V was trimmed by 3 bases and J by 2 bases, leaving 8 bases between them. Germline V CDR1 and CDR2: SGHTA, FQGNSA. The CDR3 consists of 14 residues. CDR3 in DNA: TGTGCCAGCAGCTTCGCAGTCCCCTACAATGAGCAGTTCTTC. Protein sequence: CASSFAVPYNEQFF.

The CDR3 coding sequence is TGCGCCAGCAGCCCGAACCTAGCGGGAGTCTACAATGAGCAGTTCTTC. Protein product: CASSPNLAGVYNEQFF. The chain joins TRBV5-1 to TRBJ2-1; 10 bases are shared with TRBD2. Looked up from germline, CDR1 is SGHRS and CDR2 is YFSETQ. The length of the CDR3 is 16 residues. Trimming took 4 bases from V and 3 from J; bases not matched to a gene: 7.

The chain couples TRBV2 to TRBJ1-2; 7 positions agree with TRBD1. Losses at the gene ends were 4 bases for V and 5 bases for J; bases not matched to a gene: 1. Germline V gene sequence: CDR1 SNHLY, CDR2 FYNNEI. The CDR3 spans 12 residues. The CDR3 nucleotides are TGTGCCAGCAGTGGGACAGGTTATGGCTACACCTTC. Amino acid sequence: CASSGTGYGYTF.

The V and J genes are TRBV5-4 and TRBJ1-2; D not certain. The CDR3 sequence is 13 residues long. Deletions cut 4 bases from V and 1 base from J, with 8 bases between. Germline values: CDR1 SGHNT, CDR2 YYREEE (reference sequence). The CDR3 region has the DNA TGTGCCAGCAGCCGTGAGTTTAACTATGGCTACACCTTC. Translation gives CASSREFNYGYTF.

The chain links TRBV7-8 to TRBJ1-5; D not resolved. The germline CDR1 and CDR2 sequences are SGHVS and FQNEAQ. The CDR3 sequence is 13 residues long. The V and J ends lost 8 bases and 7 bases respectively, with 15 bases between them. CDR3 sequence reads: CASGPVNWQPQHF. CDR3 nucleotide sequence: TGTGCCAGCGGCCCCGTTAACTGGCAGCCCCAGCATTTT. Complete variable domain (other parts from reference TRBV7-8 and TRBJ1-5): GAGVSQSPRYKVAKRGQDVALRCDPISGHVSLFWYQQALGQGPEFLTYFQNEAQLDKSGLPSDRFFAERPEGSVSTLKIQRTQQEDSAVYLCASGPVNWQPQHFGDGTRLSIL.

The V call is TRBV5-5, the J call TRBJ2-5; D is possibly TRBD2 (5 bases). This CDR3 has 19 amino acids. Germline V gene sequence: CDR1 SGHKS, CDR2 YYEKEE (reference sequence). Between the trimmed V and J ends, which lost 0 bases and 1 base, there was a span of 22 bases. Written as DNA, the CDR3 is TGTGCCAGCAGCTTGGCACTGTATCGGACGGGATCCATCCAAGAGACCCAGTACTTC. Translation: CASSLALYRTGSIQETQYF. Complete variable domain (other parts from reference TRBV5-5 and TRBJ2-5): DAGVTQSPTHLIKTRGQQVTLRCSPISGHKSVSWYQQVLGQGPQFIFQYYEKEERGRGNFPDRFSARQFPNYSSELNVNALLLGDSALYLCASSLALYRTGSIQETQYFGPGTRLLVL.

The V call is TRBV30, the J call TRBJ2-1; no clear D gene. The length of the CDR3 is 14 residues. The V gene lost 4 bases and the J gene lost 7 bases, with 17 bases spanning the gap. Germline CDR1 and CDR2: GTSNPN and SVGIG (reference sequence). CDR3 DNA sequence: TGTGCCTGGACCGCCCCGCCATGGTTTAATGAGCAGTTCTTC. Its translation is CAWTAPPWFNEQFF.